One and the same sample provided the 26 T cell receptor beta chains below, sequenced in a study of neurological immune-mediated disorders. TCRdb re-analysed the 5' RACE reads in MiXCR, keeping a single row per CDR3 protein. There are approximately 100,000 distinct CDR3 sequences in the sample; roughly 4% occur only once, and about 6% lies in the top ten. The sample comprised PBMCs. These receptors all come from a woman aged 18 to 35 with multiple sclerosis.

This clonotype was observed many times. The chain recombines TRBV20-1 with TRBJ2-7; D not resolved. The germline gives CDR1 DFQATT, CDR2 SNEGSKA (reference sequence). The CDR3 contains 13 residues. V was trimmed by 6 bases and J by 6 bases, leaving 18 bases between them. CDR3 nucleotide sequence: TGCAGTGCCCCTCCCGTGGGTTTCGGCGAGCAGTACTTC. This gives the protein CSAPPVGFGEQYF.

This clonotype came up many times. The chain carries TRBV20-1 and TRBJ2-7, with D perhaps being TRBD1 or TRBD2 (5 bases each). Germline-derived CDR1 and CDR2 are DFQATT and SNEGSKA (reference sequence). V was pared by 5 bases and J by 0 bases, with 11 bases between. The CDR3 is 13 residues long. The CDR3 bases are TGCAGTGCTGAGGGACGCTCCTCCTACGAGCAGTACTTC. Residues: CSAEGRSSYEQYF.

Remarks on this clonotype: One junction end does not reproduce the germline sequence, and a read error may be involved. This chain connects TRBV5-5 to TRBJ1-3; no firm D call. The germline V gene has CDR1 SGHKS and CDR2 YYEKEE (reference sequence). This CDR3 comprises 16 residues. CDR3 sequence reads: CASSLEVLLSGNTVYF. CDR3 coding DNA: TGTGCCAGCAGCCTCGAGGTGCTCCTCTCTGGAAACACCGTATATTTT.

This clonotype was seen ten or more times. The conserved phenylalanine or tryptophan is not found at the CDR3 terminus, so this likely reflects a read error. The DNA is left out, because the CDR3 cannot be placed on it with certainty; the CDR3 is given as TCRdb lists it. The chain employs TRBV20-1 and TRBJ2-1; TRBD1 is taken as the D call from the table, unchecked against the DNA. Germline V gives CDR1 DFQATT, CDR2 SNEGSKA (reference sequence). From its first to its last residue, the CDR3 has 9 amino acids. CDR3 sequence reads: CSARDHRTE.

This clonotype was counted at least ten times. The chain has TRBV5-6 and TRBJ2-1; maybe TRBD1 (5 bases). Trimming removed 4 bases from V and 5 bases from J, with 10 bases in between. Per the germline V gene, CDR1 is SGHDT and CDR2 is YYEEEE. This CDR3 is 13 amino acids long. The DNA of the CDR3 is TGTGCCAGCAGCCTTACGACAGACAATGAGCAGTTCTTC. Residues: CASSLTTDNEQFF.

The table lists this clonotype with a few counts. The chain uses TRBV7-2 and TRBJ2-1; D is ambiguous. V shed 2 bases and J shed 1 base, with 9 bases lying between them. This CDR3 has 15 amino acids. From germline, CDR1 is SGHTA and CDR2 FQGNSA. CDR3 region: CASSLTDNSYNEQFF. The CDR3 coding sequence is TGTGCCAGCAGCTTAACAGATAATTCCTACAATGAGCAGTTCTTC.

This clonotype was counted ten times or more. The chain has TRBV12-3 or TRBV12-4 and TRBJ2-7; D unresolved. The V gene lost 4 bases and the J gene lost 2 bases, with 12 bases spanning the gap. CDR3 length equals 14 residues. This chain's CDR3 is CASSYGDEAYEQYF. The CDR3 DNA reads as TGTGCCAGCAGTTATGGGGATGAGGCCTACGAGCAGTACTTC.

The CDR3 loop reads CASSAGHGTLHDTQYF. Written as DNA, the CDR3 is TGTGCCAGCAGCGCCGGGCACGGGACCCTTCACGATACGCAGTATTTT. The chain uses TRBV7-2 and TRBJ2-3; D tentatively fits TRBD1 or TRBD2 (5 bases each). The germline CDR1 and CDR2 sequences are SGHTA and FQGNSA. The CDR3 is made up of 16 amino acids. V lost 5 bases, J lost 6 bases, and 21 bases lay in between.

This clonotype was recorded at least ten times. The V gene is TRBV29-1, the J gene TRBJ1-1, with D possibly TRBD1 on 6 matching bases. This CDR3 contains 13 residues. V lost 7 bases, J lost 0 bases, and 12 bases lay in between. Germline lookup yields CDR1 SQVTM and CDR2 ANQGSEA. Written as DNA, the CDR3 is TGCAGCGCTACACAGGGACTGAACACTGAAGCTTTCTTT. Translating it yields CSATQGLNTEAFF.

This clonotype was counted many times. The CDR3 here is CATETGGTGANVLTF. Here the CDR3 DNA reads TGTGCCACCGAGACAGGGGGCACCGGGGCCAACGTCCTGACTTTC. The chain has TRBV15 and TRBJ2-6; 10 nucleotides match TRBD1. V was clipped by 8 bases and J by 4 bases; unmatched bases: 5. CDR1 and CDR2 (germline): LNHNV, YYDKDF (reference sequence). The CDR3 has 15 residues. Variable domain in full (rest from reference TRBV15 and TRBJ2-6): DAMVIQNPRYQVTQFGKPVTLSCSQTLNHNVMYWYQQKSSQAPKLLFHYYDKDFNNEADTPDNFQSRRPNTSFCFLDIRSPGLGDTAMYLCATETGGTGANVLTFGAGSRLTVL.

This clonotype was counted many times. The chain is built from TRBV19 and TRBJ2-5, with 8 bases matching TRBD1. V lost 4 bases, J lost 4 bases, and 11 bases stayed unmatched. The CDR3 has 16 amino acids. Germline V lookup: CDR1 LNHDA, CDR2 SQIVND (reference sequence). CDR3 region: CASSNLDRGAGETQYF. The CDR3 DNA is TGTGCCAGTAGTAACTTAGACAGGGGTGCAGGAGAGACCCAGTACTTC.

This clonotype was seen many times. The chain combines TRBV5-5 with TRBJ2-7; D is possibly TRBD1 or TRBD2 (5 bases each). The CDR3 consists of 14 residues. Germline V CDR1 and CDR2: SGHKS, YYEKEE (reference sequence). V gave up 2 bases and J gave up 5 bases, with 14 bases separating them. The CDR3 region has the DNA TGTGCCAGCAGCTTTATGGGGGTAGGCAACGAGCAGTACTTC. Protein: CASSFMGVGNEQYF.

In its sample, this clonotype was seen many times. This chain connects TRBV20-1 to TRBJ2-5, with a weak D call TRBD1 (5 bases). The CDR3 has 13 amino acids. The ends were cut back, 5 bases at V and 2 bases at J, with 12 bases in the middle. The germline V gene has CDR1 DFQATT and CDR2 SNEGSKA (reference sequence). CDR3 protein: CSADGAQQETQYF. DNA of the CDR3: TGCAGTGCTGATGGGGCCCAACAAGAGACCCAGTACTTC.

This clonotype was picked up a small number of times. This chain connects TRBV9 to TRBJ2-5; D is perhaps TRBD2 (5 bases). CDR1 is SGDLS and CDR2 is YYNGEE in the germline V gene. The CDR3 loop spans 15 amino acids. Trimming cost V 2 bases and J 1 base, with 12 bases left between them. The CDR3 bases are TGTGCCAGCAGCGTTGAGGGCGGACTCCAAGAGACCCAGTACTTC. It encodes CASSVEGGLQETQYF.

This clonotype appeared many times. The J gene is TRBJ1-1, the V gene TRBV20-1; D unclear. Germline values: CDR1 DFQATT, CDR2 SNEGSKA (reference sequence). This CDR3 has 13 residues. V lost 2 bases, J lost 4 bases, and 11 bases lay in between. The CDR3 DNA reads TGCAGTGCTAGATACAGTGGTTTCACTGAAGCTTTCTTT. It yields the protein CSARYSGFTEAFF.

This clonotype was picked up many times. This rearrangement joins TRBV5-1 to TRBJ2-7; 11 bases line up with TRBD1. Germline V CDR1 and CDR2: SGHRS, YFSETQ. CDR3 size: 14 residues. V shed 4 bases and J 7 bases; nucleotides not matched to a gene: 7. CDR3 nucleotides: TGCGCCAGCAGCCACGGACAGGGGGCGTCAGAGCAGTACTTC. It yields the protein CASSHGQGASEQYF.

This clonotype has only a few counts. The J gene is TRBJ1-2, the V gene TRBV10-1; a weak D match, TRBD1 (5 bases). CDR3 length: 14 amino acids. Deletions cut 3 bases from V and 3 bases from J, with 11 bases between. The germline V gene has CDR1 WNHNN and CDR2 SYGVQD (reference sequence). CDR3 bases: TGCGCCAGCAGTGACGCAGGGATTCACTATGGCTACACCTTC. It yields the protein CASSDAGIHYGYTF.

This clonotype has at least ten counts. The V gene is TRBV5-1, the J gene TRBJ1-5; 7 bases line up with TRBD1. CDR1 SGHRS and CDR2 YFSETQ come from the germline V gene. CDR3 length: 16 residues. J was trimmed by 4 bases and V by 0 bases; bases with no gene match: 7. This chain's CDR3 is CASSLGDSSQNQPQHF. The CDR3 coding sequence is TGCGCCAGCAGCTTGGGGGACAGCTCCCAGAATCAGCCCCAGCATTTT. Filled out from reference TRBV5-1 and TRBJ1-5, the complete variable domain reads KAGVTQTPRYLIKTRGQQVTLSCSPISGHRSVSWYQQTPGQGLQFLFEYFSETQRNKGNFPGRFSGRQFSNSRSEMNVSTLELGDSALYLCASSLGDSSQNQPQHFGDGTRLSIL.

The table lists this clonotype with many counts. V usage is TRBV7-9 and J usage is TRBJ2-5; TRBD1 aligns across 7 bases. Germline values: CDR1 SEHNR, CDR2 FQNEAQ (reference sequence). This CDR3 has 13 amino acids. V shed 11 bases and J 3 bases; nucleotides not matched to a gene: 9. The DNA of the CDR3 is TGTGCCGGGGGCAGGGGGAAGGAAGAGACCCAGTACTTC. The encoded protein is CAGGRGKEETQYF.

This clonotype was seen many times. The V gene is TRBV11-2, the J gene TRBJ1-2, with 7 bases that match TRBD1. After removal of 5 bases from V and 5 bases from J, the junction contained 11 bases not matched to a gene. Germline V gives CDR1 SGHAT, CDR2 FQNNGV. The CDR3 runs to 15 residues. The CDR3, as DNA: TGTGCCAGCAGCCCCTCGACAGGGAGTTTTTATGGCTACACCTTC. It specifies CASSPSTGSFYGYTF.

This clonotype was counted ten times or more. CDR3 region: CSARVTGGTGELFF. CDR3 coding DNA: TGCAGTGCTAGAGTCACAGGTGGCACCGGGGAGCTGTTTTTT. The chain joins TRBV20-1 to TRBJ2-2, with a tentative D call TRBD1 (5 bases). Germline CDR1 and CDR2: DFQATT and SNEGSKA (reference sequence). Trimming took 1 base from V and 4 from J, leaving 10 bases between them. This CDR3 has 14 residues.

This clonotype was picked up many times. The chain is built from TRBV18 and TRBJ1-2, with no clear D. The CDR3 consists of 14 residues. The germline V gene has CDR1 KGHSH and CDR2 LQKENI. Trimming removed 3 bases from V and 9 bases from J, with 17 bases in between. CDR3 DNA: TGTGCCAGCTCACCTCCTGGAACCACGTGGAGCTACACCTTC. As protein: CASSPPGTTWSYTF. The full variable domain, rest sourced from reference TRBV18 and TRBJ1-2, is NAGVMQNPRHLVRRRGQEARLRCSPMKGHSHVYWYRQLPEEGLKFMVYLQKENIIDESGMPKERFSAEFPKEGPSILRIQQVVRGDSAAYFCASSPPGTTWSYTFGSGTRLTVV.

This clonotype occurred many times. The CDR3 loop reads CASSYSSGMSTDTQYF. In DNA, the CDR3 is TGTGCCAGCAGTTACTCGAGCGGGATGAGCACAGATACGCAGTATTTT. V is TRBV6-2 or TRBV6-3 and J is TRBJ2-3; 7 bases agree with TRBD2. CDR1 and CDR2 (germline): MNHEY, SVGEGT. The CDR3 length is 16 residues. Trimming removed 0 bases from V and 0 bases from J; junction bases left unmatched: 3.

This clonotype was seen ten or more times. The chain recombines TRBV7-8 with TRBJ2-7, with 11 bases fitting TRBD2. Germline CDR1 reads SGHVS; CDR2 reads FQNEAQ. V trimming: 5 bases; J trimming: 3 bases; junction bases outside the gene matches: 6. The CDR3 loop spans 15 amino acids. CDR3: CASSLWTSGYYEQYF. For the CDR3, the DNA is TGTGCCAGCAGCCTTTGGACTAGCGGGTACTACGAGCAGTACTTC.

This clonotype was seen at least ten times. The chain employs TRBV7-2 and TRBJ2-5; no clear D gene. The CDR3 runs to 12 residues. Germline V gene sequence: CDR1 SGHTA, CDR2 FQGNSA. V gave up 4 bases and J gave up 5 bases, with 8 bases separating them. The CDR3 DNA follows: TGTGCCAGCAGCTCGCAACGGGAGACCCAGTACTTC. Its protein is CASSSQRETQYF. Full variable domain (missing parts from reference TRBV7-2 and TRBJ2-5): GAGVSQSPSNKVTEKGKDVELRCDPISGHTALYWYRQSLGQGLEFLIYFQGNSAPDKSGLPSDRFSAERTGGSVSTLTIQRTQQEDSAVYLCASSSQRETQYFGPGTRLLVL.

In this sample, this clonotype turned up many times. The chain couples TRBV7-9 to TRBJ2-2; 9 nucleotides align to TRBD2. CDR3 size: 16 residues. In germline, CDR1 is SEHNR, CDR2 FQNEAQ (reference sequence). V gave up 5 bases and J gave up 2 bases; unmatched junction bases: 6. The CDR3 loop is CASSGPGTSNTGELFF. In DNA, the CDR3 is TGTGCCAGCAGCGGCCCCGGGACTAGCAACACCGGGGAGCTGTTTTTT.